The 17 T cell receptor beta chains given below trace back to one sample, sequenced in a study of T cell responses to AZD1222 COVID-19 vaccine. Generated by immunoSEQ multiplex PCR, the TCRdb table keeps only in-frame clones and is missing some. Of 200,000 or so clones in the sample, about 86% were seen once. This specimen was peripheral blood, taken on day 0 of AZD1222 vaccination. All receptors come from an adult in good health.

The V call is TRBV30, the J call TRBJ2-1, with D unresolved. The CDR3 spans 11 residues. V lost 2 bases and J 8 bases, leaving 7 bases between the germline ends. Germline CDR1 is GTSNPN and CDR2 is SVGIG (reference sequence). CDR3 nucleotide sequence: TGTGCCTGGAGTCTAAACCATGAGCAGTTCTTC. This codes for CAWSLNHEQFF.

This clone has just a few counts. The chain combines TRBV24-1 with TRBJ1-2, with 7 bases matching TRBD1. Germline values: CDR1 KGHDR, CDR2 SFDVKD. V lost 2 bases to trimming and J lost 7 bases; unmatched junction nucleotides: 6. This CDR3 region has 14 residues. In nucleotides, the CDR3 is TGTGCCACCAGTGATTCCAGGGGGAGTGGTGGCTACACCTTC. It codes for CATSDSRGSGGYTF.

CDR3 sequence (DNA): TGCGCCAGCAGTCAATCTTGGCGGGGGGCCAACAATGAGCAGTTCTTC. Protein: CASSQSWRGANNEQFF. The rearrangement uses TRBV23-1 and TRBJ2-1, with TRBD2 matching over 8 bases. TRBV23-1 is labeled an ORF, and its function is uncertain. The V gene end was trimmed by 0 bases and the J gene end by 5 bases; junction bases not matched to a gene: 6. This CDR3 spans 16 amino acids.

The chain couples TRBV6-5 to TRBJ1-4, with a possible D match to TRBD1 (5 bases). The CDR3 spans 14 residues. Germline V gene sequence: CDR1 MNHEY, CDR2 SVGAGI. Trimming pared 6 bases from V and 4 bases from J, leaving 12 bases between. This chain's CDR3 is CASSDQGYNEKLFF. The CDR3 region has the DNA TGTGCCAGCAGCGACCAGGGATATAATGAAAAACTGTTTTTT.

The rearrangement joins TRBV6-5 to TRBJ1-2; no clear D. The CDR3 extends over 13 amino acids. Germline V gene lookup returns CDR1 MNHEY and CDR2 SVGAGI. The V and J ends lost 6 bases and 0 bases respectively, with 8 bases between them. CDR3 coding DNA: TGTGCCAGCAGCTTGGATGCTAACTATGGCTACACCTTC. Amino acids: CASSLDANYGYTF.

CDR3 in amino acids: CAWNLGEGFNEKLFF. In DNA, the CDR3 is TGTGCCTGGAATCTCGGGGAGGGGTTTAATGAAAAACTGTTTTTT. The genes are TRBV30 and TRBJ1-4, with D possibly being TRBD1 (5 bases). The length of the CDR3 is 15 residues. Between the trimmed V and J ends, which lost 4 bases and 4 bases, there was a span of 16 bases. CDR1 GTSNPN and CDR2 SVGIG come from the germline V gene (reference sequence). The variable domain in full, with the rest retrieved from reference TRBV30 and TRBJ1-4, is SQTIHQWPATLVQPVGSPLSLECTVEGTSNPNLYWYRQAAGRGLQLLFYSVGIGQISSEVPQNLSASRPQDRQFILSSKKLLLSDSGFYLCAWNLGEGFNEKLFFGSGTQLSVL.

The chain is built from TRBV27 and TRBJ2-3; no definite D call. V was pared by 4 bases and J by 3 bases, with 14 bases between. The CDR3 is made up of 15 amino acids. Germline V gene sequence: CDR1 MNHEY, CDR2 SMNVEV (reference sequence). The DNA for the CDR3 is TGTGCCAGCAGTTCCCCGACCGGGTCAACAGATACGCAGTATTTT. As protein: CASSSPTGSTDTQYF.

The rearrangement uses TRBV5-1 and TRBJ2-5, with D tentatively TRBD2 (7 bases). Germline CDR1 and CDR2: SGHRS and YFSETQ. Trimming cost V 1 base and J 2 bases, with 21 bases left between them. CDR3 length equals 18 residues. Written as DNA, the CDR3 is TGCGCCAGCAGCTTGTATATCGGCGGCGGGGGCGATCAAGAGACCCAGTACTTC. Translated: CASSLYIGGGGDQETQYF.

This chain links TRBV11-2 with TRBJ2-1; 11 bases match TRBD2. The CDR3 has 16 residues. V was clipped by 4 bases and J by 4 bases; unmatched bases: 6. From germline, CDR1 is SGHAT and CDR2 FQNNGV. CDR3: CASSSLAGGLYNEQFF. The CDR3 nucleotides read TGTGCCAGCAGCTCCCTAGCGGGGGGCCTTTACAATGAGCAGTTCTTC.

The J gene is TRBJ1-5, the V gene TRBV6-5; D is possibly TRBD1 (5 bases). Per germline, CDR1 MNHEY and CDR2 SVGAGI. The CDR3 length is 15 residues. The V gene lost 5 bases and the J gene lost 0 bases, with 11 bases spanning the gap. The CDR3 reads CASSKTAISNQPQHF. The CDR3, as DNA: TGTGCCAGCAGTAAGACAGCCATTAGCAATCAGCCCCAGCATTTT.

This clone appeared a few times. This sequence joins TRBV6-2 or TRBV6-3 and TRBJ1-1; 7 bases align to TRBD1. Germline loops: CDR1 MNHEY, CDR2 SVGEGT. The CDR3 totals 17 residues. Germline trimming cut 5 bases from V and 3 bases from J; bases unmatched to any gene: 15. The CDR3 nucleotides are TGTGCCAGCAGTCCGTTCCCGACAGGGAAGGGGGACACTGAAGCTTTCTTT. Amino acids: CASSPFPTGKGDTEAFF.

The chain couples TRBV30 to TRBJ2-1, with TRBD2 matching over 8 bases. Looked up from germline, CDR1 is GTSNPN and CDR2 is SVGIG (reference sequence). This CDR3 is built from 14 residues. The V segment lost 4 bases and the J segment 8 bases; nucleotides outside the gene matches: 10. CDR3 sequence: CAWNGGAISHEQFF. The CDR3 nucleotides read TGTGCCTGGAACGGGGGGGCCATCAGCCATGAGCAGTTCTTC.

The rearrangement joins TRBV3-1 (or the pseudogene TRBV3-2) to TRBJ2-7; 8 bases align to TRBD2. V lost 3 bases and J lost 0; bases outside the gene matches: 13. Germline V gives CDR1 LGHDT, CDR2 YNNKEL (reference sequence). The CDR3 consists of 18 residues. The CDR3, as DNA: TGTGCCAGCAGCCAGGACCTCCCCGGGCGGGGGGCCTCCTACGAGCAGTACTTC. This translates into CASSQDLPGRGASYEQYF.

V is TRBV12-5 and J is TRBJ2-5; possibly TRBD2 for D (6 bases). The CDR3 runs to 15 residues. V was pared by 3 bases and J by 2 bases, with 13 bases between. Germline values: CDR1 LGHNT, CDR2 FRNRAP. CDR3 region: CASGFYGTYQETQYF. The CDR3 DNA sequence: TGTGCTAGTGGTTTTTACGGGACTTATCAAGAGACCCAGTACTTC.

This clone showed up just a few times. The rearrangement joins TRBV3-1 (or the pseudogene TRBV3-2) to TRBJ1-4; 7 bases line up with TRBD1. The CDR3 covers 16 residues. V lost 4 bases, J lost 3 bases, and 8 bases stayed unmatched. Germline assignment: CDR1 LGHDT and CDR2 YNNKEL (reference sequence). The CDR3: CASSLRMGQPNEKLFF. Here the CDR3 DNA reads TGTGCCAGCAGCCTTAGGATGGGACAGCCTAATGAAAAACTGTTTTTT.

The chain is built from TRBV12-5 and TRBJ1-3, with D unresolved. Trimming pared 0 bases from V and 0 bases from J, leaving 12 bases between. In germline, CDR1 is LGHNT, CDR2 FRNRAP. The CDR3 is 17 amino acids. CDR3 region: CASGLVLAGRSGNTIYF. DNA for the CDR3: TGTGCTAGTGGTTTGGTCCTGGCAGGACGCTCTGGAAACACCATATATTTT.

This clone appeared a single time. The chain joins TRBV12-3 or TRBV12-4 to TRBJ2-1, with no clear D. V was shortened by 5 bases and J by 10 bases, with 15 bases between the two germline ends. CDR3 size: 13 residues. The CDR3 coding sequence is TGTGCCAGCAGTATAAGCCGGGCACTCGAGCAGTTCTTC. Encoded protein: CASSISRALEQFF.